This TCR beta chain was sequenced in a study of cytomegalovirus exposure and HLA in healthy donors. This CDR3 contains 13 residues. V lost 0 bases, J lost 7 bases, and 3 bases stayed unmatched. Germline V CDR1 and CDR2: SGDLS, YYNGEE. Study conclusions and caveats: Later, TCR association rates were found to vary by HLA locus, highest for DRB1 and lowest for HLA-C. In an earlier analysis, about 87% or about 30%: the productive usage of most TCR beta V segments. Later on, analysis showed that most CMV-associated TCR beta chains appeared to be HLA-restricted.

Worth noting for this clone: What it binds is not known.

PCR was performed using 60 Vbeta and 13 Jbeta primers. TCRdb's copy holds only in-frame clones and misses some; the assay was immunoSEQ multiplex PCR. The sample shows roughly 60,000 clones, approximately 80% of them seen only once. Sequencing was performed on PBMCs. The chain recombines TRBV9 with TRBJ1-1; 7 bases fit TRBD1. The sequence was collected from a man aged 30 to 45 in good health and CMV-seronegative. The CDR3 sequence is CASSVAQGGEAFF. The CDR3 nucleotides are TGTGCCAGCAGCGTAGCGCAGGGGGGTGAAGCTTTCTTT. The entire variable domain, with the rest obtained from reference TRBV9 and TRBJ1-1, is as follows: DSGVTQTPKHLITATGQRVTLRCSPRSGDLSVYWYQQSLDQGLQFLIQYYNGEERAKGNILERFSAQQFPDLHSELNLSSLELGDSALYFCASSVAQGGEAFFGQGTRLTVV.